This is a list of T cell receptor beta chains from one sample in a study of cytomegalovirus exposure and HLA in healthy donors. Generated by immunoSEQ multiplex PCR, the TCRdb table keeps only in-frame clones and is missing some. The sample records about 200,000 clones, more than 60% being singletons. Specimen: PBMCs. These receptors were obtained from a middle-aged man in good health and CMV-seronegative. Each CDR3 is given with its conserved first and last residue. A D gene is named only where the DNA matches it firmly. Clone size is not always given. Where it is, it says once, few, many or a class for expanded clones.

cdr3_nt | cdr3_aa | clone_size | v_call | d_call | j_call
TGCGCCAGCAGCCGCAGGGGTCCCGGGGAGCTGTTTTTT | CASSRRGPGELFF | few | TRBV5-1 | . | TRBJ2-2
TGTGCCAGCAGCCCGGGACATGGTTCCTACGAGCAGTACTTC | CASSPGHGSYEQYF | few | TRBV7-3 | . | TRBJ2-7
TGTGCCAGCGGACAGGGGGCGCAAAGGGGCTACACCTTC | CASGQGAQRGYTF | . | TRBV6-6 | TRBD1 | TRBJ1-2
TGTGCCAGCAGTTACTTCCCCCAGGGAAACACTGAAGCTTTCTTT | CASSYFPQGNTEAFF | . | TRBV6-5 | . | TRBJ1-1
TGTGCCAGCAGTGACGGGGCGGGGGCTAACAATGAGCAGTTCTTC | CASSDGAGANNEQFF | . | TRBV6-4 | . | TRBJ2-1
TGTGCCAGCAGTGGATCGGGGGTCTCAAATACGCAGTATTTT | CASSGSGVSNTQYF | . | TRBV27 | . | TRBJ2-3
TGCAGCGTTGAAGACGTCAGGGGCGGTTTCTACGAGCAGTACTTC | CSVEDVRGGFYEQYF | . | TRBV29-1 | . | TRBJ2-7
TGTGCCAGCAGCTTGTGGAGCTCTGGAAACACCATATATTTT | CASSLWSSGNTIYF | few | TRBV5-6 | . | TRBJ1-3
TGTGCCAGCAGTTACAGGAAAGAGACCCAGTACTTC | CASSYRKETQYF | . | TRBV28 | . | TRBJ2-5
TGTGCCATCAGTAAGGGACAGGAGGGGGCCAAAAACATTCAGTACTTC | CAISKGQEGAKNIQYF | few | TRBV10-3 | TRBD1 | TRBJ2-4
TGCGCCAGCAGCTTGGAGACTAGCGGGGGGGCTGGAGATACGCAGTATTTT | CASSLETSGGAGDTQYF | few | TRBV5-1 | TRBD2 | TRBJ2-3
TGTGCCAGTAGTACAGCGGGAGTGGGTGGTGAGCAGTTCTTC | CASSTAGVGGEQFF | . | TRBV19 | TRBD2 | TRBJ2-1
TGTGCCAGCAGCTCTGACAGGGGGCAAAGCGAGCAGTACTTC | CASSSDRGQSEQYF | . | TRBV5-4 | TRBD1 | TRBJ2-7
TGTGCCGGGTCGACTAGAAATGAGCAGTTCTTC | CAGSTRNEQFF | . | TRBV10-3 | . | TRBJ2-1
TGTGCCAGCAGCCTCGGGACAGGGGGCGAGTATGGCTACACCTTC | CASSLGTGGEYGYTF | . | TRBV7-3 | TRBD1 | TRBJ1-2
TGCGCCAGCAGCCCCGACACGGAACGTCGCACCTTC | CASSPDTERRTF | . | TRBV4-1 | . | TRBJ1-2
TGTGCCAGCAGCTTAACCCTAGCATCCTACGAGCAGTACTTC | CASSLTLASYEQYF | . | TRBV7-6 | . | TRBJ2-7
TGTGCCAGCAGCCCAGGACAGGGCCCCTACGAGCAGTACTTC | CASSPGQGPYEQYF | . | TRBV9 | TRBD1 | TRBJ2-7
TGTGCCAGCAGTACAAATCCAGGGACTGGGGCCAACGTCCTGACTTTC | CASSTNPGTGANVLTF | once | TRBV28 | . | TRBJ2-6
TGTGCCAGCAGTTCCCTTGGGCGTAAGGAGACCCAGTACTTC | CASSSLGRKETQYF | once | TRBV27 | . | TRBJ2-5
TGTGCCAGCAGCCGGAGGACAGGGCCCTCCTACGAGCAGTACTTC | CASSRRTGPSYEQYF | . | TRBV21-1 | . | TRBJ2-7
TGTGCCAGCAGCTTGGGCCCGAGGGAGACCCAGTACTTC | CASSLGPRETQYF | . | TRBV5-5 | . | TRBJ2-5